The entry below describes one T cell receptor beta chain. These data are taken from a study of identical twins. Germline CDR1 LNHNV, CDR2 YYDKDF (reference sequence). The V and J ends lost 0 bases and 4 bases, in that order; junction bases with no gene match: 4. CDR3 length: 15 residues. TCRdb itself ran the 5' RACE reads through MiXCR, one entry per CDR3 protein. In the table there are around 490,000 distinct CDR3 sequences, around 22% of which are singletons. The data were also submitted as part of a second study, on yellow fever vaccine responses in identical twins.

This receptor was obtained from a woman under 30 in good health. The sequenced sample was CD4+ T cells sorted from blood. This chain joins TRBV15 and TRBJ2-5; 8 positions agree with TRBD2. The CDR3 DNA reads as TGTGCCACCAGCAGAGATGTGGCGGGAGGAGAGACCCAGTACTTC. Translating gives CATSRDVAGGETQYF.